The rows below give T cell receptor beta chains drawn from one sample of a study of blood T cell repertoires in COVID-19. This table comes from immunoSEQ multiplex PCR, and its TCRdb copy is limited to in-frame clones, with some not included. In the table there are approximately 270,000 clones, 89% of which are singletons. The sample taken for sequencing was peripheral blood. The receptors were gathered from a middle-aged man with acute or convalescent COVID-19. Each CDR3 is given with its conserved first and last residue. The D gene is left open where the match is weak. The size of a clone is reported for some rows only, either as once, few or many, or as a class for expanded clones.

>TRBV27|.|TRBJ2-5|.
TGTGCCAGCAGTTTTTCCCCCCCGTTGGAGACCCAGTACTTC
CASSFSPPLETQYF
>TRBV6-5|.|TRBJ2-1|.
TGTGCCAGCAGTACAGGGTGGGATGAGCAGTTCTTC
CASSTGWDEQFF
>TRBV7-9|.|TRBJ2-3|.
TGTGCCAGCAGCCAGACAGATACGCAGTATTTT
CASSQTDTQYF
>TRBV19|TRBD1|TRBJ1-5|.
TGTGCCAGTAGTAGGGACAGGGCTGAGCCCCAGCATTTT
CASSRDRAEPQHF
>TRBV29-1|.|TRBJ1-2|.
TGCAGCGTTAACAGGGTGGATTATGGCTACACCTTC
CSVNRVDYGYTF
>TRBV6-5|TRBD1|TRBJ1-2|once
TGTGCCAGCAGTAATCAGGGGGTCTATGGCTACACCTTC
CASSNQGVYGYTF
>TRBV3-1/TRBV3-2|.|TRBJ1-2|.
TGTGCCAGCAGCCAAGTACCAGGGGTGGGTGGCTACACCTTC
CASSQVPGVGGYTF
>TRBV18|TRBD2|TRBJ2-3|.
TGTGCCAGCTCACCACCGGGACTACCCACAGATACGCAGTATTTT
CASSPPGLPTDTQYF
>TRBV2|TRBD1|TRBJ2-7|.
TGTGCCAGCAGTGAAGACCGGGACAGGGTTGAGTACTTC
CASSEDRDRVEYF
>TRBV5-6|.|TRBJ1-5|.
TGTGCCAGCAGCGCGGCCCGGGTCGGCAATCAGCCCCAGCATTTT
CASSAARVGNQPQHF
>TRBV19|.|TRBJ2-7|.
TGTGCCAGTAGTATACCGCCCCGCAGGGGGGCCTACGAGCAGTACTTC
CASSIPPRRGAYEQYF
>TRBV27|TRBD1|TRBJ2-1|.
TGTGCCAGCAGTTCCCTCTGGGACAGGGGCGCCTATGAGCAGTTCTTC
CASSSLWDRGAYEQFF
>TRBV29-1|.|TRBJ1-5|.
TGCAGCGTTGGGGAGCATAGCAATCAGCCCCAGCATTTT
CSVGEHSNQPQHF
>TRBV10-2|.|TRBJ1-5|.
TGCGCCAGCAGTGAGAGGCGGGTAGTCAATCAGCCCCAGCATTTT
CASSERRVVNQPQHF
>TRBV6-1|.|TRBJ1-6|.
TGTGCCAGCAGTGCGGGTTTGAGCTCCTATAATTCACCCCTCCACTTT
CASSAGLSSYNSPLHF
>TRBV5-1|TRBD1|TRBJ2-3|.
TGCGCCAGCAGGGGACAGCTGCTTAGCACAGATACGCAGTATTTT
CASRGQLLSTDTQYF
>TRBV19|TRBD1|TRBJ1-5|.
TGTGCCAGTACTCTACAGGGGGCGCAGAGCAATCAGCCCCAGCATTTT
CASTLQGAQSNQPQHF
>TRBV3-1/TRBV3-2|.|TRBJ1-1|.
TGTGCCAGCAGCCAAGGTTCCTCGAACACTGAAGCTTTCTTT
CASSQGSSNTEAFF
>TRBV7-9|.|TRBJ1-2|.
TGTGCCAGCAGCTTAGAGGTTGCGGGAGGCGGCTACACCTTC
CASSLEVAGGGYTF
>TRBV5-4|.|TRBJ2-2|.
TGTGCCAGCAGCCCGCAAACAGGGAAGAACACCGGGGAGCTGTTTTTT
CASSPQTGKNTGELFF
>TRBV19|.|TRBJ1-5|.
TGTGCCAGTAGTATTCAGCGAGATCAGCCCCAGCATTTT
CASSIQRDQPQHF
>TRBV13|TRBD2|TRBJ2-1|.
TGTGCCAGCAGCCCCATCCTAGCGGGGGGGGGCAATGAGCAGTTCTTC
CASSPILAGGGNEQFF